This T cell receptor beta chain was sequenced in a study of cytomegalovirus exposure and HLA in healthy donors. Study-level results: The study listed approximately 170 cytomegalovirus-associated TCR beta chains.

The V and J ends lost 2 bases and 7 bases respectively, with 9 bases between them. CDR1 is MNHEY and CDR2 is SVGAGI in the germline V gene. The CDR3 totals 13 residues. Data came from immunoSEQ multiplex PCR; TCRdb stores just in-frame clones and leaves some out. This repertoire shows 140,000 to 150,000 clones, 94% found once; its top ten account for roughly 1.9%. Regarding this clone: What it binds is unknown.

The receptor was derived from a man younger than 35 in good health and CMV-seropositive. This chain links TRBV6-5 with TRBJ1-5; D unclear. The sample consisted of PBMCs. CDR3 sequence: CASSYAVAQPQHF. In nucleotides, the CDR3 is TGTGCCAGCAGTTACGCGGTCGCACAGCCCCAGCATTTT.